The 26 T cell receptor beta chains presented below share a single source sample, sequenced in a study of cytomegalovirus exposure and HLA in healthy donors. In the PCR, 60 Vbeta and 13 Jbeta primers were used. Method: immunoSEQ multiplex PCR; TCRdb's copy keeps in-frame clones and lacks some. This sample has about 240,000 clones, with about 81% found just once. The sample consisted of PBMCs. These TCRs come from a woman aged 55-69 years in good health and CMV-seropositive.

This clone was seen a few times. The CDR3: CASSLEAGVTGELFF. CDR3 coding DNA: TGTGCCAGCAGCTTAGAAGCGGGAGTCACCGGGGAGCTGTTTTTT. The chain combines TRBV7-9 with TRBJ2-2; 8 bases fit TRBD2. The CDR3 has 15 amino acids. V lost 1 base and J lost 4; bases outside the gene matches: 2. From germline, CDR1 is SEHNR and CDR2 FQNEAQ (reference sequence).

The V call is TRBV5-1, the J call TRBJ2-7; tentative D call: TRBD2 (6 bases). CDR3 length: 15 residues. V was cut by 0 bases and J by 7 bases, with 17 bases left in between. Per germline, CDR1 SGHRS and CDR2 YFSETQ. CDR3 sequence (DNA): TGCGCCAGCAGCTTGGCCGGGACTGGGGCCGAGGAGCAGTACTTC. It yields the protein CASSLAGTGAEEQYF.

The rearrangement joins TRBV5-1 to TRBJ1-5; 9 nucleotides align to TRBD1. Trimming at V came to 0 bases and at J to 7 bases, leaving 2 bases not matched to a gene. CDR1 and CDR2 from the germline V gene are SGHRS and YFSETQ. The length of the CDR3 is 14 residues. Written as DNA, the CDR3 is TGCGCCAGCAGCTTGGGACAGGGGGAACAGCCCCAGCATTTT. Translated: CASSLGQGEQPQHF.

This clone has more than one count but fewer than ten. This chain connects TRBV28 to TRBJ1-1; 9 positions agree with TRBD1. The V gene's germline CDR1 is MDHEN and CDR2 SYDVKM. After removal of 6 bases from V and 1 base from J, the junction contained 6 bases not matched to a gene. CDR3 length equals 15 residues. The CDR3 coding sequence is TGTGCCAGCAGAAGGGACAGGGATAGGAACACTGAAGCTTTCTTT. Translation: CASRRDRDRNTEAFF.

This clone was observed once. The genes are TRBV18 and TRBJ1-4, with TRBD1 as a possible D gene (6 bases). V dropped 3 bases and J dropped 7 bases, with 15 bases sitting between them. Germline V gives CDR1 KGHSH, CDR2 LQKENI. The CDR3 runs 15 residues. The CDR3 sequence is CASSPMDTRGEKLFF. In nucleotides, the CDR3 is TGTGCCAGCTCACCCATGGACACCAGGGGTGAAAAACTGTTTTTT.

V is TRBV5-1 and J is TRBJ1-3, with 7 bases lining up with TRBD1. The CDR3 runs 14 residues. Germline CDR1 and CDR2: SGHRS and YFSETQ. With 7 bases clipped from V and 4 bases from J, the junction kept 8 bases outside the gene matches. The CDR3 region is CASPTGSTGNTIYF. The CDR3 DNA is TGCGCCAGCCCGACAGGGTCCACCGGAAACACCATATATTTT.

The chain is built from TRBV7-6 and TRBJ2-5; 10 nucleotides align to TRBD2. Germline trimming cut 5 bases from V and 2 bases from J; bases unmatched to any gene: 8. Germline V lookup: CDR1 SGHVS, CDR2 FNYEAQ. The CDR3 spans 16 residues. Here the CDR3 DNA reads TGTGCCAGCAGCACGACCGGGACTAGCGTACAAGAGACCCAGTACTTC. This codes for CASSTTGTSVQETQYF.

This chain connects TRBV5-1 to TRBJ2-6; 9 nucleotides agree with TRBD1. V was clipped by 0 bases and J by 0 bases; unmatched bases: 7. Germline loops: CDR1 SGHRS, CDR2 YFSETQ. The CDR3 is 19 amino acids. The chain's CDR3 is CASSLAFGQGSSGANVLTF. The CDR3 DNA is TGCGCCAGCAGCTTGGCCTTTGGACAGGGGAGCTCTGGGGCCAACGTCCTGACTTTC.

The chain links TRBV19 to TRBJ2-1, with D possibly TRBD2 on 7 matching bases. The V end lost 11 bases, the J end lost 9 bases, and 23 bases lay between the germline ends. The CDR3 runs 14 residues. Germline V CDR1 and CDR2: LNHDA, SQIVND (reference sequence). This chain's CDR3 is CAALLGGGSGEQFF. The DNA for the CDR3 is TGTGCCGCTCTTCTTGGCGGGGGCTCCGGTGAGCAGTTCTTC.

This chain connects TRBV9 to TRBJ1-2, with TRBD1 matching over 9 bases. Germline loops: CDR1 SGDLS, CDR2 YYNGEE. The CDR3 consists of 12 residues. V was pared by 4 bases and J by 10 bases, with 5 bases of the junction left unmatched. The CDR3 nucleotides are TGTGCCAGCAGCCCCCGGACAGGGGACTACACCTTC. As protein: CASSPRTGDYTF.

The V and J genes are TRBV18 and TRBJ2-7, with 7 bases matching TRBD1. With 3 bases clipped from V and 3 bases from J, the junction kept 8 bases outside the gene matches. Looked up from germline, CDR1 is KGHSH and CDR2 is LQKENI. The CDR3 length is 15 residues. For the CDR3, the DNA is TGTGCCAGCTCACCTGTAGCACAGGGGTACTACGAGCAGTACTTC. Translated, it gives CASSPVAQGYYEQYF.

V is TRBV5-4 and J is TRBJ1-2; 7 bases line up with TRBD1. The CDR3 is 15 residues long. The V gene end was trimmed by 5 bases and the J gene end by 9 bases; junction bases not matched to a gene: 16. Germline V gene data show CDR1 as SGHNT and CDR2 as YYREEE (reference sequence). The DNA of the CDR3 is TGTGCCAGCAGAACGTATCCGGGGACAGAGGCAAGCTACACCTTC. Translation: CASRTYPGTEASYTF.

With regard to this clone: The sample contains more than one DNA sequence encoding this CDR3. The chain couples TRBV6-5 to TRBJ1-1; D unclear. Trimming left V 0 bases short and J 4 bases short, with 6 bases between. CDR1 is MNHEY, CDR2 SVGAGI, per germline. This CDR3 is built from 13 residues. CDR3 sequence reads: CASSYSRGTEAFF. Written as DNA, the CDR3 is TGTGCCAGCAGTTACTCCCGGGGCACTGAAGCTTTCTTT.

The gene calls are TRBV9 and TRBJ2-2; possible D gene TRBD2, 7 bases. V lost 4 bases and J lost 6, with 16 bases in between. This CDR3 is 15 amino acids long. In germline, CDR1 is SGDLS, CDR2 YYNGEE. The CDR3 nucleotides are TGTGCCAGCAGCACAAGGGGGGGACGCGCCGGGGAGCTGTTTTTT. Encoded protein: CASSTRGGRAGELFF.

The CDR3 sequence is CSAPSLDTQYF. Here the CDR3 DNA reads TGCAGTGCTCCGAGTCTGGATACGCAGTATTTT. The chain carries TRBV20-1 and TRBJ2-3; D gene ambiguous. Trimming took 5 bases from V and 6 from J, leaving 9 bases between them. CDR3 length equals 11 residues. CDR1 is DFQATT and CDR2 is SNEGSKA in the germline V gene (reference sequence).

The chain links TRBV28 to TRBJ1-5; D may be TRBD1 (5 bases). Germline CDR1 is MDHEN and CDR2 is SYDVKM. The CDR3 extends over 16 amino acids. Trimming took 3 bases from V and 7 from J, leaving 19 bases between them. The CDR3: CASSFFRRGSGQPQHF. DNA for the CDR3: TGTGCCAGCAGTTTTTTTCGTCGGGGGTCGGGACAGCCCCAGCATTTT.

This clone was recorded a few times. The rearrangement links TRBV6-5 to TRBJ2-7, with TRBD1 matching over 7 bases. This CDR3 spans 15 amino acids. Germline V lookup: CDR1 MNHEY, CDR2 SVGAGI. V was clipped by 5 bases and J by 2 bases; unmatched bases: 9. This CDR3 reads CASSPQTGSAYEQYF. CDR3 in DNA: TGTGCCAGCAGTCCCCAGACAGGGAGTGCCTACGAGCAGTACTTC.

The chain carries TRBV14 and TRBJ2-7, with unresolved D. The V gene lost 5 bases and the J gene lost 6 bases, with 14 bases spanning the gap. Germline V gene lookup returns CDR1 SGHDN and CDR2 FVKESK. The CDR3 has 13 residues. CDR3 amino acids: CASSRPHPSEQYF. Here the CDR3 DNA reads TGTGCCAGCAGCAGACCACACCCTAGCGAGCAGTACTTC. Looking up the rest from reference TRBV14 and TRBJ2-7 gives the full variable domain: EAGVTQFPSHSVIEKGQTVTLRCDPISGHDNLYWYRRVMGKEIKFLLHFVKESKQDESGMPNNRFLAERTGGTYSTLKVQPAELEDSGVYFCASSRPHPSEQYFGPGTRLTVT.

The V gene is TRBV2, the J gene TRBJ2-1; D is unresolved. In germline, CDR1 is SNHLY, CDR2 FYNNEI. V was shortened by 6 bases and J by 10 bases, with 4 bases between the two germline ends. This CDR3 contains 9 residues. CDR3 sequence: CASSGEQFF. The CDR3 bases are TGTGCCAGCAGCGGGGAGCAGTTCTTC.

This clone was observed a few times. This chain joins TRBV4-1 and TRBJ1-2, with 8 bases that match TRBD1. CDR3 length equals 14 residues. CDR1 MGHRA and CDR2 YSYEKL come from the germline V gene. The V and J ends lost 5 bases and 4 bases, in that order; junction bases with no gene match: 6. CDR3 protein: CASSVGQGPYGYTF. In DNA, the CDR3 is TGCGCCAGCAGCGTAGGACAGGGCCCCTATGGCTACACCTTC.

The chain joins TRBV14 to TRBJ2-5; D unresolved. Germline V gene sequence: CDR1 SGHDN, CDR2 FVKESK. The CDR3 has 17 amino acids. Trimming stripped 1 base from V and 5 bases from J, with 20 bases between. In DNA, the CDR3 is TGTGCCAGCAGCCAAGGTATTAAGGAGAGGCTGATGGAGACCCAGTACTTC. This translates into CASSQGIKERLMETQYF.

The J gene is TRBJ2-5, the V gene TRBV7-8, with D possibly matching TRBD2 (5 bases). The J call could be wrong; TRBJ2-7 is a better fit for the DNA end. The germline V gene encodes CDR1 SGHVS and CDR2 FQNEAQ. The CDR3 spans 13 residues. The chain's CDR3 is CASSQSERYEQYF. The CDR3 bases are TGTGCCAGCAGCCAATCGGAGCGGTACGAGCAGTACTTC.

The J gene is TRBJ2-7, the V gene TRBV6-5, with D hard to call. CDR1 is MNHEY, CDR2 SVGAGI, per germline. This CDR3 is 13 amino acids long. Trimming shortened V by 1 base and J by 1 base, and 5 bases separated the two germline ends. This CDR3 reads CASSYLQSYEQYF. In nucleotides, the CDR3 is TGTGCCAGCAGTTACTTACAGTCCTACGAGCAGTACTTC.

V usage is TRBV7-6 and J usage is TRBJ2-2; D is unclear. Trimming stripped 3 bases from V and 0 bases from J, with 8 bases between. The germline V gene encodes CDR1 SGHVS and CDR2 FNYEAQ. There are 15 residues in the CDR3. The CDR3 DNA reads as TGTGCCAGCAGCTTTGGTGGCTCGAACACCGGGGAGCTGTTTTTT. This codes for CASSFGGSNTGELFF.

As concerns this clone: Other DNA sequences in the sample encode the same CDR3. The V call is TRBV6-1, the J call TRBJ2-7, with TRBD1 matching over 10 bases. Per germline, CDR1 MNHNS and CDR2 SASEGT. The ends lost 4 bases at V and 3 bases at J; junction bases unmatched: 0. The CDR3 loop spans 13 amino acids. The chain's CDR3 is CASSGDRGYEQYF. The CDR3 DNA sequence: TGTGCCAGCAGTGGGGACAGGGGCTACGAGCAGTACTTC.

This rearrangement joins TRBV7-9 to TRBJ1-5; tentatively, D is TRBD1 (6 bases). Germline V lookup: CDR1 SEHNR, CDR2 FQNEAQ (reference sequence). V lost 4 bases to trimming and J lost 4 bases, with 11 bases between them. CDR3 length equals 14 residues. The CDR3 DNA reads TGTGCCAGCAGCTGGGGCACAGGGAATCAGCCCCAGCATTTT. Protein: CASSWGTGNQPQHF. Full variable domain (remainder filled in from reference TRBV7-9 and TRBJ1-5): DTGVSQNPRHKITKRGQNVTFRCDPISEHNRLYWYRQTLGQGPEFLTYFQNEAQLEKSRLLSDRFSAERPKGSFSTLEIQRTEQGDSAMYLCASSWGTGNQPQHFGDGTRLSIL.